This TCR beta chain appears in the sequencing data of a study of cytomegalovirus exposure and HLA in healthy donors. Study observations and caveats: Trimming of TCR beta V- and J-genes showed a link, identified in a later analysis, to a missense DCLRE1C variant. By HLA locus, TCR association rates varied in a later analysis, with DRB1 showing the most and HLA-C the fewest.

The PCR made use of 60 Vbeta and 13 Jbeta primers. Sequencing was performed with immunoSEQ multiplex PCR; in TCRdb, only in-frame clones are kept and a portion is missing. The table for this sample gives 200,000 or so clones. On this clone itself: The antigen remains undetermined.

The sequenced material came from PBMCs. The origin of this receptor is a boy between 10 and 17 years old in good health and CMV-seronegative.

The CDR3: CASSPGARGDSGEQYF. The CDR3 nucleotides are TGTGCCAGCAGCCCAGGGGCAAGGGGCGATTCGGGGGAGCAGTACTTC. This chain joins TRBV9 and TRBJ2-7; possibly TRBD1 for D (6 bases). The length of the CDR3 is 16 residues. Between the trimmed V and J ends, which lost 4 bases and 7 bases, there was a span of 24 bases. Germline CDR1 is SGDLS and CDR2 is YYNGEE.